This T cell receptor beta chain was documented in a study of T-cell memory formation after mild COVID-19. Broader study findings: Some clones that responded turned up in pre-infection memory, which suggests that cross-reactive memory joined in. The authors did not confirm SARS-CoV-2 specificity of second-wave clones peaking day 37.

The CDR3 totals 17 residues. cDNA libraries for TCR alpha and TCR beta, carrying sample barcodes and UMIs, came from 5'RACE with constant-segment primers. TCRdb fed the 5' RACE reads into MiXCR, producing one record per CDR3 protein. The sample lists about 560,000 distinct CDR3 sequences, around 15% occurring once. This clonotype was found a few times. Its cognate antigen is unknown. The sample consisted of PBMCs or a T cell subset sorted from them (not recorded which). The genes are TRBV3-2 and TRBJ2-1; TRBD2 is the table's D call, not checked against the DNA. TRBV3-2 is deemed a pseudogene. The receptor comes from an adult woman who had mild COVID-19 (a few samples of this study predate the infection). Cell type and time point are not known. The CDR3 sequence is CASSQAPGEGGYNEQFF. CDR3 nucleotides: TGTGCCAGCAGCCAAGCTCCCGGGGAGGGCGGGTACAATGAGCAGTTCTTC.